These 7 T cell receptor beta chains share one sample of origin, sequenced in a study of CD4+ T cells in melanoma. Assay used: immunoSEQ multiplex PCR; TCRdb lists only in-frame clones, some missing. This sample has about 55,000 clones, with roughly three quarters found just once. The sample consisted of tumor tissue. All receptors come from a human donor with melanoma.

This rearrangement joins TRBV18 to TRBJ2-7; 7 nucleotides match TRBD1. The length of the CDR3 is 15 residues. With V trimmed by 3 bases and J by 4 bases, 9 bases remained unmatched. Germline values: CDR1 KGHSH, CDR2 LQKENI. The CDR3 bases are TGTGCCAGCTCACCGGGACAGAGAGAGTTATACGAGCAGTACTTC. Translation gives CASSPGQRELYEQYF.

The chain combines TRBV27 with TRBJ2-7; 9 nucleotides line up with TRBD1. Germline-derived CDR1 and CDR2 are MNHEY and SMNVEV (reference sequence). This CDR3 has 16 residues. V was pared by 4 bases and J by 4 bases, with 11 bases of the junction left unmatched. The CDR3 DNA is TGTGCCAGCAGTTCCTATACAGGGGGCGCGACTTACGAGCAGTACTTC. It codes for CASSSYTGGATYEQYF.

This clone was seen a single time. V usage is TRBV7-9 and J usage is TRBJ2-1; either TRBD1 or TRBD2 may supply D (5 bases each). This CDR3 region has 13 residues. With 3 bases removed from V and 6 bases from J, the gap between germline ends came to 9 bases. Germline lookup yields CDR1 SEHNR and CDR2 FQNEAQ (reference sequence). The CDR3 DNA sequence: TGTGCCAGCAGCTTGGGTGGGGGCAATGAGCAGTTCTTC. Its protein is CASSLGGGNEQFF.

Only one count was recorded for this clone. The CDR3 sequence: CASSVQGMNTEAFF. As DNA, the CDR3 is TGCGCCAGCAGCGTCCAGGGGATGAACACTGAAGCTTTCTTT. The chain links TRBV5-1 to TRBJ1-1; D perhaps matches TRBD1 (6 bases). Germline V gene lookup returns CDR1 SGHRS and CDR2 YFSETQ. V lost 4 bases to trimming and J lost 0 bases, with 10 bases between them. CDR3 length equals 14 residues.

The chain links TRBV6-5 to TRBJ2-1; no clear D gene. V was clipped by 4 bases and J by 4 bases, with 5 bases between them. Germline V gene sequence: CDR1 MNHEY, CDR2 SVGAGI. This CDR3 contains 12 residues. CDR3 region: CASSSRYNEQFF. The CDR3 nucleotides are TGTGCCAGCAGTTCCCGGTACAATGAGCAGTTCTTC.

The chain is built from TRBV25-1 and TRBJ2-1; 7 bases fit TRBD2. V gave up 0 bases and J gave up 8 bases; unmatched junction bases: 7. The CDR3 has 15 residues. Germline CDR1 MGHDK, CDR2 SYGVNS. The CDR3 spells CASSEYYAGDDEQFF. DNA of the CDR3: TGTGCCAGCAGTGAATATTACGCGGGGGACGATGAGCAGTTCTTC. The full variable domain, completed using reference TRBV25-1 and TRBJ2-1, is EADIYQTPRYLVIGTGKKITLECSQTMGHDKMYWYQQDPGMELHLIHYSYGVNSTEKGDLSSESTVSRIRTEHFPLTLESARPSHTSQYLCASSEYYAGDDEQFFGPGTRLTVL.

The rearrangement joins TRBV6-9 to TRBJ2-1; 11 bases agree with TRBD2. V was clipped by 0 bases and J by 6 bases; unmatched bases: 13. There are 19 residues in the CDR3. Germline CDR1 and CDR2: MNHGY and SVAAGI. The chain's CDR3 is CASSYSSGGEKANSNEQFF. The CDR3 nucleotides read TGTGCCAGCAGTTATTCTAGCGGGGGGGAAAAGGCAAACTCCAATGAGCAGTTCTTC.